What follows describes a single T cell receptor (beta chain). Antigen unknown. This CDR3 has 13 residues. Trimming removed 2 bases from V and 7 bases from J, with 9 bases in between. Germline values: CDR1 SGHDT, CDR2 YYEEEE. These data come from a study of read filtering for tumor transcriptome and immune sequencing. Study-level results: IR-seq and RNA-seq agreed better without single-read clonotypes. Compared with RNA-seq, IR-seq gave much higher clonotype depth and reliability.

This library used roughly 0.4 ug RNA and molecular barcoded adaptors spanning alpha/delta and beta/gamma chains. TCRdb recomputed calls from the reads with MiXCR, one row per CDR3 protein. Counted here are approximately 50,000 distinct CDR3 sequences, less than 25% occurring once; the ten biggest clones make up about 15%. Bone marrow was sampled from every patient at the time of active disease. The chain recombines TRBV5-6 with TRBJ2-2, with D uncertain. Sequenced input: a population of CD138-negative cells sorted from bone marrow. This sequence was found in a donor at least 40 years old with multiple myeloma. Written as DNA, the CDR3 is TGTGCCAGCAGCTTCAGAATGTTCGGGGAGCTGTTTTTT. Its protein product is CASSFRMFGELFF.